This T cell receptor (beta chain) is drawn from a study of cytomegalovirus exposure and HLA in healthy donors. The CDR3 extends over 11 amino acids. V was cut by 4 bases and J by 7 bases, with 8 bases left in between. The germline V gene has CDR1 SGHTA and CDR2 FQGTGA. Study-wide points: An analysis was carried out at a later point. It showed that HLA-associated TCR beta chains were more clonally expanded than equally common non-associated chains. The analysis excluded some indistinguishable V segments, including TRBV6-2 and TRBV6-3. The number of N-insertions in an Asian-associated ancestry cluster was reportedly below the roughly 660-donor mean in a later analysis. In a later analysis, at a false discovery rate of 0.05, about 17,000 TCR beta sequences matched HLA alleles.

Primers included in the PCR were 60 Vbeta and 13 Jbeta primers. Measured with immunoSEQ multiplex PCR; TCRdb has only the in-frame clones, and not every one. The table includes fewer than 200,000 clones, about 72% detected once. This clone was seen a few times. What it binds is unknown. Sample: PBMCs. The receptor was isolated from a girl aged 10 to 17 in good health and CMV-seronegative. V is TRBV7-3 and J is TRBJ2-7; D is unclear. The chain's CDR3 is CASSSCVEQYF. CDR3 sequence (DNA): TGTGCCAGCAGCTCCTGCGTTGAGCAGTACTTC.